The subject of this entry is one TCR beta chain. The antigen remains undetermined. Template material for amplifying TCR beta CDR3 regions consisted of RNA transcripts. The study used the HTBI primer set for a first-round RT-PCR of the TCR CDR3. TCRdb passed the multiplex PCR reads through MiXCR, listing each CDR3 protein once. The sample lists about 570,000 distinct CDR3 sequences, around 42% seen once, with under 20% in the top ten. CDR1 is LNHDA and CDR2 is SQIVND in the germline V gene (reference sequence). With 10 bases removed from V and 1 base from J, the gap between germline ends came to 16 bases. The CDR3 length is 15 residues. The data belong to a study of T cells in Graves' hyperthyroidism and ophthalmopathy. Overall study findings and caveats: Most thyroid clonotypes that were expanded above 0.001 also turned up in blood.

The study based diagnoses on clinical symptoms, serum thyroxine and TRAb, thyroid ultrasound and orbital computed tomography. This chain joins TRBV19 and TRBJ2-2; D may correspond to TRBD1 or TRBD2 (5 bases each). The TCR was taken from an adult woman with Graves' disease, either hyperthyroidism or ophthalmopathy (not recorded which). Sequenced material: peripheral blood or thyroid tissue (not recorded which). The CDR3 loop is CATKRPGRNTGELFF. In nucleotides, the CDR3 is TGTGCCACCAAACGGCCAGGGAGGAACACCGGGGAGCTGTTTTTT.